The 21 T cell receptor beta chains given below trace back to one sample, sequenced in a study of blood T cell repertoires in COVID-19. TCRdb's copy holds only in-frame clones and misses some; the assay was immunoSEQ multiplex PCR. The sample shows about 49,000 clones, 70% to 90% of them seen only once. The sample comprised peripheral blood. The receptors derive from a human donor in a cohort sampled during active COVID-19.

This chain connects TRBV11-3 to TRBJ2-5; 12 bases line up with TRBD1. The CDR3 is 18 amino acids. The germline CDR1 and CDR2 sequences are SGHNT and YENEEA. The junction had 15 bases not matched to a gene; V was cut back by 5 bases and J by 5 bases. CDR3 in amino acids: CASSPGTGGVRSGETQYF. CDR3 nucleotides: TGTGCCAGCAGCCCCGGGACAGGGGGCGTGAGGTCAGGGGAGACCCAGTACTTC.

This chain uses TRBV7-3 with TRBJ2-1; 12 bases align to TRBD2. This CDR3 region has 17 residues. The germline V gene encodes CDR1 SGHTA and CDR2 FQGTGA. J lost 4 bases, V lost 1 base, and 5 bases had no gene match. This CDR3 is CASSLSATSGSYNEQFF. The CDR3 nucleotides are TGTGCCAGCAGCTTAAGCGCGACTAGCGGGAGTTACAATGAGCAGTTCTTC.

This chain's CDR3 is CASSQGRTFSYNEQFF. The CDR3 DNA is TGTGCCAGCAGCCAAGGCAGGACTTTTTCCTACAATGAGCAGTTCTTC. The chain carries TRBV3-1 (or the pseudogene TRBV3-2) and TRBJ2-1, with a weak D call TRBD2 (5 bases). With 1 base removed from V and 1 base from J, the gap between germline ends came to 11 bases. Germline V gene lookup returns CDR1 LGHDT and CDR2 YNNKEL (reference sequence). The CDR3 runs to 16 residues.

The rearrangement joins TRBV5-8 to TRBJ1-5, with D unresolved. Looked up from germline, CDR1 is SGHTS and CDR2 is YDEGEE. The CDR3 is 15 residues long. The germline V and J ends were trimmed by 0 bases and 4 bases, with 11 bases remaining between them. CDR3 sequence: CASSLGQIPNQPQHF. In DNA, the CDR3 is TGTGCCAGCAGCTTGGGGCAGATCCCTAATCAGCCCCAGCATTTT.

The CDR3 loop is CSASDKGTDPYEQYF. CDR3 bases: TGCAGTGCTAGTGATAAGGGGACTGACCCCTACGAGCAGTACTTC. The chain is built from TRBV20-1 and TRBJ2-7; a weak D match, TRBD2 (6 bases). Per the germline V gene, CDR1 is DFQATT and CDR2 is SNEGSKA (reference sequence). V gave up 3 bases and J gave up 2 bases, with 17 bases separating them. There are 15 residues in the CDR3.

The rearrangement joins TRBV5-1 to TRBJ2-3; 7 nucleotides align to TRBD2. The CDR3 loop spans 18 amino acids. The germline CDR1 and CDR2 sequences are SGHRS and YFSETQ. V dropped 4 bases and J dropped 3; count of bases not matched to a gene: 17. This CDR3 reads CASSPRGIGGRRTDTQYF. The CDR3 region has the DNA TGCGCCAGCAGCCCCCGTGGGATCGGGGGGAGGAGGACAGATACGCAGTATTTT.

This clone was detected only a few times. The rearrangement joins TRBV7-9 to TRBJ2-2; D unresolved. The germline CDR1 and CDR2 sequences are SEHNR and FQNEAQ (reference sequence). Trimming pared 4 bases from V and 7 bases from J, leaving 13 bases between. CDR3 length: 14 amino acids. CDR3 loop: CASSSAGVVGELFF. CDR3 nucleotides: TGTGCCAGCAGCTCAGCTGGAGTTGTCGGGGAGCTGTTTTTT.

This rearrangement joins TRBV30 to TRBJ2-7, with 7 bases aligning to TRBD1. CDR1 GTSNPN and CDR2 SVGIG come from the germline V gene (reference sequence). The J segment lost 1 base and the V segment lost 3 bases, leaving 9 bases of the junction unmatched. The CDR3 consists of 15 residues. The CDR3 reads CAWSRPRTGSYEQYF. The DNA for the CDR3 is TGTGCCTGGAGCCGACCCCGGACAGGTTCCTACGAGCAGTACTTC. Complete variable domain (other parts from reference TRBV30 and TRBJ2-7): SQTIHQWPATLVQPVGSPLSLECTVEGTSNPNLYWYRQAAGRGLQLLFYSVGIGQISSEVPQNLSASRPQDRQFILSSKKLLLSDSGFYLCAWSRPRTGSYEQYFGPGTRLTVT.

The chain carries TRBV30 and TRBJ2-1; D is undetermined. This CDR3 is built from 13 residues. V was trimmed by 1 base and J by 8 bases, leaving 12 bases between them. Germline CDR1 GTSNPN, CDR2 SVGIG (reference sequence). The CDR3 reads CAWSGLVIDEQFF. CDR3 coding DNA: TGTGCCTGGAGTGGGCTAGTCATCGATGAGCAGTTCTTC.

The genes are TRBV7-2 and TRBJ2-7; tentative D call: TRBD1 (6 bases). The CDR3 has 15 residues. Trimming pared 1 base from V and 0 bases from J, leaving 10 bases between. Germline assignment: CDR1 SGHTA and CDR2 FQGNSA. CDR3 sequence (DNA): TGTGCCAGCAGCTTAGGTCGACAGGTCTCCTACGAGCAGTACTTC. Translated: CASSLGRQVSYEQYF.

The chain joins TRBV5-1 to TRBJ2-3; 9 bases fit TRBD1. Germline V gene data show CDR1 as SGHRS and CDR2 as YFSETQ. The CDR3 extends over 16 amino acids. The trim removed 3 bases at V and 3 bases at J, leaving 8 bases unmatched. The CDR3 here is CASSSGQGITTDTQYF. The CDR3 DNA reads as TGCGCCAGCAGCTCGGGACAGGGAATTACTACAGATACGCAGTATTTT.

This chain uses TRBV7-9 with TRBJ2-7; D might be TRBD2 (5 bases). The germline V gene encodes CDR1 SEHNR and CDR2 FQNEAQ (reference sequence). The CDR3 loop spans 13 amino acids. Between the trimmed V and J ends, which lost 3 bases and 2 bases, there was a span of 8 bases. In DNA, the CDR3 is TGTGCCAGCAGCTTTGCGGGTCCCTACGAGCAGTACTTC. It specifies CASSFAGPYEQYF.

The V and J genes are TRBV10-3 and TRBJ2-1, with 7 bases that match TRBD2. After removal of 8 bases from V and 4 bases from J, the junction contained 8 bases not matched to a gene. The CDR3 consists of 14 residues. Germline V gene data show CDR1 as ENHRY and CDR2 as SYGVKD. The CDR3 sequence is CAIRAGVKYNEQFF. CDR3 nucleotides: TGTGCCATCCGGGCGGGAGTGAAATACAATGAGCAGTTCTTC.

CDR3 sequence: CASTRGRANYGYTF. DNA for the CDR3: TGTGCCAGTACGCGGGGCAGAGCTAACTATGGCTACACCTTC. The chain uses TRBV19 and TRBJ1-2; possibly TRBD1 for D (5 bases). CDR1 and CDR2 (germline): LNHDA, SQIVND (reference sequence). The CDR3 length is 14 residues. Trimming pared 7 bases from V and 0 bases from J, leaving 12 bases between. The full variable domain, rest sourced from reference TRBV19 and TRBJ1-2, is DGGITQSPKYLFRKEGQNVTLSCEQNLNHDAMYWYRQDPGQGLRLIYYSQIVNDFQKGDIAEGYSVSREKKESFPLTVTSAQKNPTAFYLCASTRGRANYGYTFGSGTRLTVV.

This chain links TRBV5-1 with TRBJ2-3; D is undetermined. The V end lost 2 bases, the J end lost 1 base, and 5 bases lay between the germline ends. There are 13 residues in the CDR3. CDR1 is SGHRS, CDR2 YFSETQ, per germline. CDR3 region: CASSFEGTDTQYF. The CDR3 nucleotides are TGCGCCAGCAGCTTCGAGGGCACAGATACGCAGTATTTT.

This clone was picked up a small number of times. The rearrangement links TRBV2 to TRBJ1-1; a weak D match, TRBD1 (6 bases). Germline V gene sequence: CDR1 SNHLY, CDR2 FYNNEI. The CDR3 consists of 18 residues. Trimming took off 5 bases at V and 0 bases at J, with 22 bases between the two ends. The CDR3 here is CASSRRDSTGRVNTEAFF. In nucleotides, the CDR3 is TGTGCCAGCAGTCGCAGAGATTCGACAGGCCGGGTGAACACTGAAGCTTTCTTT.

The V and J genes are TRBV30 and TRBJ2-7; no definite D call. CDR1 is GTSNPN, CDR2 SVGIG, per germline (reference sequence). The CDR3 extends over 12 amino acids. Trimming took 5 bases from V and 3 from J, leaving 11 bases between them. The DNA for the CDR3 is TGTGCCTGGGGAAAACTCCACTACGAGCAGTACTTC. Its protein is CAWGKLHYEQYF.

The V gene is TRBV27, the J gene TRBJ2-2; D is unclear. Germline CDR1 is MNHEY and CDR2 is SMNVEV (reference sequence). V lost 2 bases and J lost 5, with 6 bases in between. This CDR3 has 13 residues. The CDR3 coding sequence is TGTGCCAGCAGTTTAGCAGTGACCGGGGAGCTGTTTTTT. Its protein is CASSLAVTGELFF.

The chain carries TRBV3-1 (or the pseudogene TRBV3-2) and TRBJ1-3; D is possibly TRBD1 (6 bases). CDR1 LGHDT and CDR2 YNNKEL come from the germline V gene (reference sequence). Deletions cut 6 bases from V and 0 bases from J, with 18 bases between. CDR3 size: 17 residues. The CDR3 is CASRGGAGTFSGNTIYF. The CDR3 bases are TGTGCCAGCAGGGGGGGGGCAGGGACCTTCTCTGGAAACACCATATATTTT.

The chain recombines TRBV18 with TRBJ1-1, with TRBD1 matching 12 bases. V was clipped by 5 bases and J by 4 bases; unmatched bases: 11. Germline CDR1 and CDR2: KGHSH and LQKENI. CDR3 length equals 17 residues. In DNA form, the CDR3 reads TGTGCCAGCTCATGGGCCCGGGACAGGGGGCTCGGCACTGAAGCTTTCTTT. This gives the protein CASSWARDRGLGTEAFF.

V gene TRBV27 combines with J gene TRBJ2-1; maybe TRBD2 (6 bases). The V and J ends lost 5 bases and 3 bases respectively, with 17 bases between them. The CDR3 is 16 residues long. Germline V gene data show CDR1 as MNHEY and CDR2 as SMNVEV (reference sequence). The CDR3 bases are TGTGCCAGCAGTGGAAGAGGACTACTTAACTACAATGAGCAGTTCTTC. This sequence encodes CASSGRGLLNYNEQFF.